This passage covers 10 T cell receptor beta chains from one sample sequenced in a study of blood T cell repertoires in COVID-19. Profiled with immunoSEQ multiplex PCR; TCRdb holds only in-frame clones, not every one. The table has about 100,000 clones, about 83% seen once. Sequencing was carried out using peripheral blood. All receptors come from a human donor in a cohort sampled during active COVID-19.

V is TRBV6-5 and J is TRBJ2-3, with TRBD2 as a possible D gene (5 bases). Per germline, CDR1 MNHEY and CDR2 SVGAGI. The V and J ends lost 11 bases and 4 bases respectively, with 19 bases between them. This CDR3 has 14 amino acids. This chain's CDR3 is CASVRGPSADTQYF. The CDR3 region has the DNA TGTGCCTCCGTTAGAGGGCCCTCTGCAGATACGCAGTATTTT.

This chain connects TRBV5-4 to TRBJ2-3, with 7 bases that match TRBD2. The CDR3 spans 16 residues. The germline V gene has CDR1 SGHNT and CDR2 YYREEE (reference sequence). J lost 0 bases, V lost 4 bases, and 8 bases had no gene match. Here the CDR3 reads CASSLGGSGSTDTQYF. Here the CDR3 DNA reads TGTGCCAGCAGCCTTGGAGGTAGCGGGAGCACAGATACGCAGTATTTT.

This chain uses TRBV6-2 or TRBV6-3 with TRBJ1-5; possible D gene TRBD1, 5 bases. V lost 2 bases, J lost 3 bases, and 17 bases lay in between. Germline CDR1 and CDR2: MNHEY and SVGEGT. CDR3 length: 17 amino acids. CDR3 in amino acids: CASSYNQGVGDNQPQHF. In DNA, the CDR3 is TGTGCCAGCAGTTACAACCAAGGGGTTGGGGACAATCAGCCCCAGCATTTT.

This chain uses TRBV6-6 with TRBJ1-6, with 9 bases identical to TRBD1. The CDR3 extends over 15 amino acids. Germline-derived CDR1 and CDR2 are MNHNY and SVGAGI (reference sequence). Trimming at V came to 6 bases and at J to 5 bases, leaving 5 bases not matched to a gene. The CDR3 is CASSLQGADNSPLHF. In DNA, the CDR3 is TGTGCCAGCAGCCTACAGGGGGCCGATAATTCACCCCTCCACTTT.

This chain links TRBV7-9 with TRBJ1-1; 10 positions agree with TRBD1. The CDR3 consists of 12 residues. CDR1 is SEHNR and CDR2 is FQNEAQ in the germline V gene (reference sequence). Trimming took 5 bases from V and 11 from J; bases not matched to a gene: 5. In DNA form, the CDR3 reads TGTGCCAGCAGCCCGGGACAGGGGTGGGCTTTCTTT. It encodes CASSPGQGWAFF.

This CDR3 reads CATSGQAGETQYF. DNA for the CDR3: TGTGCCACCAGCGGCCAGGCCGGAGAGACCCAGTACTTC. The chain carries TRBV15 and TRBJ2-5; no clear D gene. The CDR3 totals 13 residues. In germline, CDR1 is LNHNV, CDR2 YYDKDF (reference sequence). V lost 5 bases and J lost 4, with 11 bases in between.

The chain carries TRBV7-9 and TRBJ2-7, with 7 bases aligning to TRBD2. Germline values: CDR1 SEHNR, CDR2 FQNEAQ (reference sequence). J gave up 12 bases and V 5 bases, and 10 bases lay outside the gene matches. This CDR3 contains 12 residues. This CDR3 reads CASSHSTSWTYF. The CDR3 DNA reads as TGTGCCAGCAGCCATTCGACTAGCTGGACGTACTTC.

The chain couples TRBV20-1 to TRBJ1-4; D call uncertain. The V end lost 3 bases, the J end lost 3 bases, and 11 bases lay between the germline ends. Germline V CDR1 and CDR2: DFQATT, SNEGSKA (reference sequence). The CDR3 runs 14 residues. The CDR3 DNA follows: TGCAGTGCTAGTAGCGGGTTAGCTAATGAAAAACTGTTTTTT. The encoded protein is CSASSGLANEKLFF.

V is TRBV3-1 (or the pseudogene TRBV3-2) and J is TRBJ2-7, with D possibly matching TRBD1 (6 bases). Germline values: CDR1 LGHDT, CDR2 YNNKEL (reference sequence). The CDR3 contains 16 residues. V was shortened by 2 bases and J by 4 bases, with 18 bases between the two germline ends. The CDR3 here is CASSQTGLQSSYEQYF. The CDR3 bases are TGTGCCAGCAGCCAAACAGGGCTCCAAAGTTCTTACGAGCAGTACTTC.

The chain links TRBV10-3 to TRBJ1-2; 9 bases fit TRBD1. After removal of 8 bases from V and 2 bases from J, the junction contained 6 bases not matched to a gene. The CDR3 runs to 14 residues. The germline V gene has CDR1 ENHRY and CDR2 SYGVKD. The CDR3 loop reads CAIAKGQGNYGYTF. The CDR3 DNA reads TGTGCCATCGCCAAGGGACAGGGAAACTATGGCTACACCTTC.